This T cell receptor beta chain was retrieved from a study of shared clonotypes between healthy human individuals. On this clone: What it binds is not known. Different DNA sequences within this sample yield the same CDR3.

The naive CD8 fraction comprised CD45RO-negative cells positively selected for CCR7 and excluded terminally differentiated effector memory CD45RA+ cells. Germline V gene data show CDR1 as MNHEY and CDR2 as SMNVEV (reference sequence). V was shortened by 2 bases and J by 4 bases, with 8 bases between the two germline ends. The CDR3 has 14 amino acids. The repertoire was sequenced with immunoSEQ multiplex PCR; TCRdb's copy has only in-frame clones and lacks some. Of some 800,000 clones in the sample, 80% to 95% were seen once. Points from the study as a whole: In general, naive subsets displayed greater estimated richness than memory subsets did.

Sequencing used naive CD8+ T cells sorted from blood. The sequence came from a man younger than 45 in good health. This sequence joins TRBV27 and TRBJ2-2; no clear D gene. CDR3 sequence: CASSLIGGTGELFF. In DNA form, the CDR3 reads TGTGCCAGCAGTTTAATCGGCGGCACCGGGGAGCTGTTTTTT.